This TCR beta chain was retrieved from a study of CD8 T cells in Susac syndrome. This CDR3 comprises 12 residues. The germline V gene has CDR1 DFQATT and CDR2 SNEGSKA (reference sequence). Trimming shortened V by 3 bases and J by 9 bases, and 15 bases separated the two germline ends. RNA amounts of about 0.45 to 1 ug underwent reverse transcription with random hexamers. Across 54 Vbeta and 13 Jbeta, immunoSEQ multiplex PCR amplified TCR beta CDR3. TCRdb called the immunoSEQ multiplex PCR reads again in MiXCR, with one record for every CDR3 protein. The data hold some 170,000 distinct CDR3 sequences, with roughly 94% observed a single time. Sequencing targeted TCR beta in blood CD8+ and CD4+ T cells. The TEMRA cells underwent FACS enrichment, while the CD8+ and CD4+ T cells underwent negative isolation.

The sample consisted of CD4+ T cells from PBMCs. V is TRBV20-1 and J is TRBJ2-7; D gene ambiguous. This receptor was obtained from a human donor with multiple sclerosis. The CDR3, as DNA: TGCAGTGCTAGGCCGGTGGACGCCGTGCAGTACTTC. This translates into CSARPVDAVQYF.